These 14 T cell receptor beta chains were all obtained from the same sample, sequenced in a study of blood T cells in healthy people across ages. Combining a sample-barcoded 5' primer with a J-beta primer mix, a second PCR ran for about 7 to 12 cycles. Each CDR3 protein gets one entry after TCRdb re-called the 5' RACE reads with MiXCR. This sample has some 1.8 million distinct CDR3 sequences, with roughly two fifths found just once. The sequenced sample was blood. These receptors all stem from a human donor in good health.

Written as DNA, the CDR3 is TGTGCCAGCAAACCAAAACGGACAGGGGGCAGAACGGGGGCACTCATAGATACGCAGTATTTT. Protein sequence: CASKPKRTGGRTGALIDTQYF. This rearrangement joins TRBV28 to TRBJ2-3, with 11 bases that match TRBD1. V shed 7 bases and J 5 bases; nucleotides not matched to a gene: 26. CDR1 and CDR2 from the germline V gene are MDHEN and SYDVKM. This CDR3 comprises 21 residues.

This clonotype was counted a single time. The DNA for the CDR3 is TGTGCCACCAGCCCCCGACAGGGAACCTACGAGCAGTACTTC. Translated, it gives CATSPRQGTYEQYF. The chain combines TRBV15 with TRBJ2-7, with 7 bases that match TRBD1. The V segment lost 5 bases and the J segment 2 bases; nucleotides outside the gene matches: 6. This CDR3 spans 14 amino acids. The germline gives CDR1 LNHNV, CDR2 YYDKDF (reference sequence).

A few counts support this clonotype. The chain links TRBV14 to TRBJ2-5; weak D call: TRBD2 (6 bases). V was shortened by 5 bases and J by 7 bases, with 20 bases between the two germline ends. Germline lookup yields CDR1 SGHDN and CDR2 FVKESK. This CDR3 comprises 15 residues. The CDR3, as DNA: TGTGCCAGCAGCGTAGATTTACTAGCTCCTGGGACCCAGTACTTC. It specifies CASSVDLLAPGTQYF. Based on the CDR3 plus reference TRBV14 and TRBJ2-5, the full variable domain is EAGVTQFPSHSVIEKGQTVTLRCDPISGHDNLYWYRRVMGKEIKFLLHFVKESKQDESGMPNNRFLAERTGGTYSTLKVQPAELEDSGVYFCASSVDLLAPGTQYFGPGTRLLVL.

This clonotype appeared a few times. The chain couples TRBV7-2 to TRBJ2-3; TRBD1 matches at 12 bases. Unmatched junction bases numbered 11, after V lost 7 bases and J lost 12 bases. This CDR3 region has 14 residues. Looked up from germline, CDR1 is SGHTA and CDR2 is FQGNSA. The chain's CDR3 is CASNKPGQGAPQYF. In nucleotides, the CDR3 is TGTGCCAGCAACAAACCGGGACAGGGGGCCCCCCAGTATTTT.

Comment on this clonotype: At one end, the junction sequence differs from germline, possibly due to a read error. The chain joins TRBV24-1 to TRBJ2-3; the D is unclear. This CDR3 spans 14 amino acids. CDR1 and CDR2 (germline): KGHDR, SFDVKD. The DNA for the CDR3 is TGTGTCACCAGCCGAGGTCTTTACACAGATACGCAGTATTTT. Protein sequence: CVTSRGLYTDTQYF.

Note on this clonotype: One junction end disagrees with the germline gene, perhaps due to a read error. The J gene is TRBJ1-4, the V gene TRBV12-3 or TRBV12-4; 7 bases are a match to TRBD1. This CDR3 spans 13 amino acids. The CDR3 loop is CSSNRDRFEKLFF. The DNA for the CDR3 is TGTTCCAGTAACCGGGACAGATTCGAAAAACTGTTTTTT.

This chain links TRBV11-3 with TRBJ2-1; D not certain. Trimming pared 2 bases from V and 2 bases from J, leaving 13 bases between. CDR1 and CDR2 (germline): SGHNT, YENEEA. This CDR3 has 16 residues. The DNA of the CDR3 is TGTGCCAGCAGCTTATGGTCAGACTTAACCTACAATGAGCAGTTCTTC. It specifies CASSLWSDLTYNEQFF.

This clonotype was seen at least ten times. J is TRBJ2-3 and V is TRBV6-4; no definite D call. The CDR3 is 13 amino acids. Trimming took 3 bases from V and 1 from J, leaving 5 bases between them. The V gene's germline CDR1 is MRHNA and CDR2 SNTAGT. The CDR3 coding sequence is TGTGCCAGCAGTGAGGTCGGCACAGATACGCAGTATTTT. This codes for CASSEVGTDTQYF.

The J gene is TRBJ1-5, the V gene TRBV28, with 9 bases aligning to TRBD1. V shed 6 bases, J shed 4 bases, and the junction held 7 bases outside the gene matches. Germline V lookup: CDR1 MDHEN, CDR2 SYDVKM. This CDR3 comprises 15 residues. CDR3: CASSQKGQGNQPQHF. CDR3 nucleotides: TGTGCCAGCAGCCAAAAGGGACAGGGAAATCAGCCCCAGCATTTT.

The chain combines TRBV15 with TRBJ2-7, with 10 bases that match TRBD2. The CDR3 totals 16 residues. V lost 5 bases and J lost 7; bases outside the gene matches: 14. Germline CDR1 reads LNHNV; CDR2 reads YYDKDF (reference sequence). In nucleotides, the CDR3 is TGTGCCACCAGCGATCGGACTAGCGGTTACTACAATGAGCAGTACTTC. Protein: CATSDRTSGYYNEQYF.

Comments on this clonotype: The junction shows a germline mismatch at one end, possibly a read error. The chain is built from TRBV12-5 and TRBJ1-1; D remains unclear. There are 13 residues in the CDR3. Germline CDR1 reads LGHNT; CDR2 reads FRNRAP. The CDR3 region is CANGLQSNTEAFF. In DNA form, the CDR3 reads TGTGCTAATGGTTTGCAAAGTAACACTGAAGCTTTCTTT.

The gene calls are TRBV5-1 and TRBJ1-1; the D gene is possibly TRBD1 (6 bases). The CDR3 consists of 14 residues. V lost 7 bases and J 1 base, leaving 14 bases between the germline ends. Germline values: CDR1 SGHRS, CDR2 YFSETQ. DNA for the CDR3: TGCGCCAGCGCGACCGGGACACGGAACACTGAAGCTTTCTTT. It is translated as CASATGTRNTEAFF.

This chain connects TRBV20-1 to TRBJ2-4; no reliable D call. CDR3 length equals 15 residues. The V and J ends lost 0 bases and 13 bases respectively, with 22 bases between them. Germline assignment: CDR1 DFQATT and CDR2 SNEGSKA (reference sequence). In nucleotides, the CDR3 is TGCAGTGCTAGAGATAGGCAGGTTCTGGGCAATGAGCAGTACTTC. This codes for CSARDRQVLGNEQYF.

The J gene is TRBJ2-6, the V gene TRBV7-2; 9 bases map to TRBD1. The J segment lost 1 base and the V segment lost 6 bases, leaving 10 bases of the junction unmatched. CDR1 is SGHTA and CDR2 is FQGNSA in the germline V gene. The CDR3 runs to 18 residues. The CDR3 nucleotides are TGTGCCAGCAGTACTCGGACAGGGGTTAGTTCTGGGGCCAACGTCCTGACTTTC. Protein: CASSTRTGVSSGANVLTF.